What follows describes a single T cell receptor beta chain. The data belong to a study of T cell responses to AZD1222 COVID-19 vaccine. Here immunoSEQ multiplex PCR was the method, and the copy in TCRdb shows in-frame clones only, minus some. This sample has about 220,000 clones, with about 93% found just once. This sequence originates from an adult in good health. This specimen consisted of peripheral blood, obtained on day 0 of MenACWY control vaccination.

DNA of the CDR3: TGTGCCAGCACCCCTGTAGGGGCAGGCGAGGACACCATATATTTT. It is translated as CASTPVGAGEDTIYF. This sequence joins TRBV6-5 and TRBJ1-3; a possible D gene is TRBD1 (5 bases). Germline V gives CDR1 MNHEY, CDR2 SVGAGI. The CDR3 is made up of 15 amino acids. V was shortened by 7 bases and J by 8 bases, with 21 bases between the two germline ends.